What follows is one T cell receptor beta chain and its context. The antigen remains undetermined. The V gene end was trimmed by 0 bases and the J gene end by 9 bases; junction bases not matched to a gene: 13. The V gene's germline CDR1 is MGHDK and CDR2 SYGVNS. The CDR3 sequence is 16 residues long. These data come from a study of T cell repertoires in cytomegalovirus infection. Study at large: HLA-C-restricted CMV epitopes, recently identified, and well-studied HLA-B-restricted ones were used by the study.

Study-level results: Identification of carriers of CMV plus the relevant HLA was achieved through cumulative public TCR beta family frequency.

TCRdb called the reads again in MiXCR, with one record for every CDR3 protein. Of around 770,000 distinct CDR3 sequences in the sample, almost 30% were seen once. The source was cultured CD8+ T cells from PBMCs, collected from culture after CMV antigen stimulation. The V gene is TRBV25-1, the J gene TRBJ1-2; 7 bases agree with TRBD1. The TCR originated in a human donor in good health (CMV status not recorded). Some clones in this sample may be carry-over from other donors' samples. In nucleotides, the CDR3 is TGTGCCAGCAGTGAATATTTTTCGTCAGGGGGACGCAGCTACACCTTC. Encoded protein: CASSEYFSSGGRSYTF.